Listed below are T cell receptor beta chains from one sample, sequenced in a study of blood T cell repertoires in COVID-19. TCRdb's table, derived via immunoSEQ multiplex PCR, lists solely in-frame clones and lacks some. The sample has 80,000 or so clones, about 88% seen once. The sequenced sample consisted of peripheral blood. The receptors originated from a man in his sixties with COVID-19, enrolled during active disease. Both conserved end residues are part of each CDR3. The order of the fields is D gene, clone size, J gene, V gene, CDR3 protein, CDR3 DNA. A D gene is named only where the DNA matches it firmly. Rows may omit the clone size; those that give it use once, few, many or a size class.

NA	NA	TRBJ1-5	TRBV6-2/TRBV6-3	CASSRMDRDQPQHF	TGTGCCAGCAGCCGAATGGACAGAGATCAGCCCCAGCATTTT
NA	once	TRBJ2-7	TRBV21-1	CASSKAEGGAGTEPYEQYF	TGTGCCAGCAGCAAAGCCGAGGGGGGTGCCGGGACAGAACCCTACGAGCAGTACTTC
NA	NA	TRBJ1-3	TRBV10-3	CAISESAPFGGIGNTIYF	TGTGCCATCAGTGAGTCGGCCCCCTTTGGGGGGATTGGAAACACCATATATTTT
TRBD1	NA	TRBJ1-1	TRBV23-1	CASSHGTANTEAFF	TGCGCCAGCAGTCATGGGACAGCGAACACTGAAGCTTTCTTT
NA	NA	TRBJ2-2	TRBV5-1	CASSLSAGSGTGELFF	TGCGCCAGCAGCTTGTCTGCGGGATCGGGGACCGGGGAGCTGTTTTTT
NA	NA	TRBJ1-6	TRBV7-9	CASSLGQVDNSPLHF	TGTGCCAGCAGCTTAGGACAGGTTGATAATTCACCCCTCCACTTT
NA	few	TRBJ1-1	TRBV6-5	CASSYNNRVNTEAFF	TGTGCCAGCAGTTATAACAACAGGGTGAACACTGAAGCTTTCTTT
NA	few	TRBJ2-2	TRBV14	CASSLTSSYYTGELFF	TGTGCCAGCAGCCTCACTAGTAGCTACTACACCGGGGAGCTGTTTTTT
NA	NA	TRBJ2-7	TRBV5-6	CASSLGGQYSYEQYF	TGTGCCAGCAGCTTGGGGGGGCAATACTCCTACGAGCAGTACTTC
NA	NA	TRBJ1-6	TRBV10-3	CAISEVGRDSPLHF	TGTGCCATCAGTGAAGTCGGCAGGGATTCACCCCTCCACTTT
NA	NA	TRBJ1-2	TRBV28	CASSLGLNRRGYTF	TGTGCCAGCAGTCTAGGGCTAAACAGGCGAGGCTACACCTTC
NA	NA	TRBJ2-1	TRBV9	CASSLLGRSPYHEQFF	TGTGCCAGCAGCCTCCTAGGCAGATCTCCCTACCATGAGCAGTTCTTC
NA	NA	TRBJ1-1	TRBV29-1	CSVDRTDMFGSAFF	TGCAGCGTTGATAGGACGGACATGTTTGGATCAGCTTTCTTT
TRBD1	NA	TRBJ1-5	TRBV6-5	CASSREGAGQPQHF	TGTGCCAGCAGCCGGGAGGGGGCAGGTCAGCCCCAGCATTTT
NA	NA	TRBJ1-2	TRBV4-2	CASSQDAGGARYGYTF	TGTGCCAGCAGCCAAGATGCGGGGGGGGCTCGCTATGGCTACACCTTC
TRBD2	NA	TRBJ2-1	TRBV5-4	CASSLPGTSGRDEQFF	TGTGCCAGCAGCTTGCCTGGGACTAGCGGGAGAGATGAGCAGTTCTTC
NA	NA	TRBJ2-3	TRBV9	CASSVLSEMSTDTQYF	TGTGCCAGCAGCGTACTTTCGGAGATGAGCACAGATACGCAGTATTTT
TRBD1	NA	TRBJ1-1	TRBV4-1	CASSQSSVRGPTEAFF	TGCGCCAGCAGCCAAAGCTCGGTCAGGGGGCCCACTGAAGCTTTCTTT
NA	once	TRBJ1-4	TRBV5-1	CASSTEKGSNEKLFF	TGCGCCAGCAGCACCGAGAAGGGGTCTAATGAAAAACTGTTTTTT
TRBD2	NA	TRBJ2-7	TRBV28	CASTVPPGGEQYF	TGTGCCAGCACAGTTCCCCCGGGGGGCGAGCAGTACTTC
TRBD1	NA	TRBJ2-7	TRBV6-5	CASSYSGTGLYEQYF	TGTGCCAGCAGTTACTCAGGGACAGGTCTCTACGAGCAGTACTTC
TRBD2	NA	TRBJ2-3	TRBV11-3	CASSLAGLAGGSDTQYF	TGTGCCAGCAGCTTAGCGGGACTAGCGGGAGGTTCAGATACGCAGTATTTT
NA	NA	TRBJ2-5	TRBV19	CASSEALDGETQYF	TGTGCCAGTAGTGAAGCGCTCGACGGAGAGACCCAGTACTTC
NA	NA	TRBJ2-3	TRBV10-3	CAISNEGRDTQYF	TGTGCCATCAGCAATGAGGGCAGGGATACGCAGTATTTT
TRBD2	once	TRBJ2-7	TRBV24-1	CATSDSGRGDEQYF	TGTGCCACCAGTGACTCCGGGAGGGGTGACGAGCAGTACTTC
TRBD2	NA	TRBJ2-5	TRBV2	CASSEGLAGGQETQYF	TGTGCCAGCAGTGAAGGGCTAGCGGGGGGGCAGGAGACCCAGTACTTC
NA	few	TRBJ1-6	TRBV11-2	CASTHPNGYSPLHF	TGTGCCAGCACCCATCCTAACGGTTATTCACCCCTCCACTTT
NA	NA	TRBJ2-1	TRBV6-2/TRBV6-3	CASSEQVEDANEQFF	TGTGCCAGCAGCGAACAGGTTGAGGACGCCAATGAGCAGTTCTTC
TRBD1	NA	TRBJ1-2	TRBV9	CASSVPFKDRDNYGYTF	TGTGCCAGCAGCGTCCCCTTTAAAGACAGGGATAACTATGGCTACACCTTC
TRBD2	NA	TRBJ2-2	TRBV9	CASSGTSNTGELFF	TGTGCCAGCAGTGGGACTAGCAACACCGGGGAGCTGTTTTTT
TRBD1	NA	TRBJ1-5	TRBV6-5	CASSPVGTGGQPQHF	TGTGCCAGCTCGCCCGTCGGGACAGGGGGGCAGCCCCAGCATTTT
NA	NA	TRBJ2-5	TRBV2	CASSENLVWQTQYF	TGTGCCAGCAGTGAAAATCTAGTATGGCAGACCCAGTACTTC
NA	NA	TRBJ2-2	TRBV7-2	CASSFPGRQGPRTGELFF	TGTGCCAGCAGCTTCCCCGGGAGACAGGGACCTCGTACCGGGGAGCTGTTTTTT
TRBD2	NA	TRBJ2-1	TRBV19	CASRESSGGTYNEQFF	TGTGCCAGTAGGGAAAGTAGCGGGGGGACTTACAATGAGCAGTTCTTC
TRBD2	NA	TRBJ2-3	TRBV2	CASQRWTSGAPTDTQYF	TGTGCCAGCCAGCGTTGGACTAGCGGGGCCCCCACAGATACGCAGTATTTT
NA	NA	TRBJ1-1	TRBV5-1	CASSLGGSLGTEAFF	TGCGCCAGCAGCTTGGGAGGCAGTCTAGGCACTGAAGCTTTCTTT
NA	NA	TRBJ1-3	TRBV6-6	CASSTLPSSGNTIYF	TGTGCCAGCAGTACCCTACCGAGCTCTGGAAACACCATATATTTT
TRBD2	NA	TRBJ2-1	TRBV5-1	CASSTGTPGGEQFF	TGCGCCAGCAGCACCGGGACCCCGGGGGGTGAGCAGTTCTTC
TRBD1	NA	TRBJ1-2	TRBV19	CASSLGTASYGYTF	TGTGCCAGTAGTCTCGGGACAGCTTCCTATGGCTACACCTTC
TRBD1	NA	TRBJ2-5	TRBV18	CASSGTDQETQYF	TGTGCCAGCTCAGGGACAGACCAAGAGACCCAGTACTTC
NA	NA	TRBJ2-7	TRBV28	CASRPTGYDYEQYF	TGTGCCAGCAGGCCGACAGGCTACGACTACGAGCAGTACTTC
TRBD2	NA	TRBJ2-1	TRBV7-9	CASSLGTSGTQDRFF	TGTGCCAGCAGCTTGGGGACTAGCGGGACCCAAGATCGGTTCTTC
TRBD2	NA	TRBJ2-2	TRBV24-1	CATSDLRGGSLGELFF	TGTGCCACCAGTGATTTGCGGGGGGGCAGCCTCGGGGAGCTGTTTTTT
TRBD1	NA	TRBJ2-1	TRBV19	CASSMDRGNEQFF	TGTGCCAGTAGTATGGACAGGGGCAATGAGCAGTTCTTC
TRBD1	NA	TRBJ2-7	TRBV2	CASSVSGTGTYEQYF	TGTGCCAGCAGTGTTTCCGGGACAGGGACTTACGAGCAGTACTTC
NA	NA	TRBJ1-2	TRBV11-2	CASSLGGRYTF	TGTGCCAGCAGCCTCGGGGGGCGCTACACCTTC
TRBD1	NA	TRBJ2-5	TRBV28	CASSPPTGTETQYF	TGTGCCAGCAGTCCACCGACAGGGACAGAGACCCAGTACTTC
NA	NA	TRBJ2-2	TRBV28	CASSLRLAGELFF	TGTGCCAGCAGTTTAAGGCTAGCCGGGGAGCTGTTTTTT
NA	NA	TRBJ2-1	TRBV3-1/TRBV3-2	CASSRGDEQFF	TGTGCCAGCAGCCGCGGCGATGAGCAGTTCTTC
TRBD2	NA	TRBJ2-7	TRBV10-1	CASSPGTSGSEQYF	TGCGCCAGCAGCCCCGGGACTAGCGGGAGTGAGCAGTACTTC
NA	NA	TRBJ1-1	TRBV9	CASSVGARATEAFF	TGTGCCAGCAGCGTAGGGGCCAGGGCCACTGAAGCTTTCTTT
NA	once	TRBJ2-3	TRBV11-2	CASSLAWGADTQYF	TGTGCCAGCAGCTTAGCCTGGGGGGCAGATACGCAGTATTTT
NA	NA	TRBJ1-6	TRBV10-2	CASSESGRARVGSLHF	NA